This T cell receptor beta chain was sequenced for a study of ipilimumab plus nivolumab after autologous stem cell transplantation. Patients got ipilimumab 1 mg/kg beginning 14 to 28 days post-transplant. V lost 2 bases to trimming and J lost 1 base; unmatched junction nucleotides: 6. The CDR3 has 17 amino acids. Germline assignment: CDR1 SGHRS and CDR2 YFSETQ. Sequencing was performed with immunoSEQ multiplex PCR; in TCRdb, only in-frame clones are kept and a portion is missing. This table holds 2,500 to 3,500 clones, 76% found once. This chain connects TRBV5-1 to TRBJ2-7; 13 bases fit TRBD2. The TCR was taken from a male donor with primary mediastinal lymphoma. Sequencing used PBMCs, obtained in a trial of ipilimumab plus nivolumab as post-transplant consolidation. CDR3 residues: CASSLLAGGPRSYEQYF. CDR3 bases: TGCGCCAGCAGCTTACTAGCGGGAGGGCCCAGGTCCTACGAGCAGTACTTC.